This T cell receptor (beta chain) appears in the sequencing data of a study of shared clonotypes between healthy human individuals. CD45RO negativity and positive selection for CCR7 defined naive CD8 cells, a population that excluded terminally differentiated effector memory CD45RA+ cells. The donors were adults (healthy and HIV-negative) with no recent acute infections or vaccinations. Looked up from germline, CDR1 is MNHEY and CDR2 is SVGAGI. The V gene lost 6 bases and the J gene lost 8 bases, with 10 bases spanning the gap. The CDR3 contains 12 residues. Original analysis: ImmunoSEQ yielded junction-only sequences lacking quality scores, so filtering differed. The repertoire was sequenced with immunoSEQ multiplex PCR; TCRdb's copy has only in-frame clones and lacks some. D and trimming come from the DNA, and the V and J calls and clone size come from that table. Counted here are around 2,000,000 clones, about 95% occurring once; the ten biggest clones make up 0.85% to 1.2%.

This clone appeared a single time. The chain carries TRBV6-5 and TRBJ1-4, with D possibly matching TRBD1 (5 bases). Source material: naive CD8+ T cells sorted from blood. The sequence was obtained from a man younger than 35 in good health. CDR3 residues: CASRGLQEKLFF. The CDR3 DNA reads as TGTGCCAGCAGGGGACTGCAGGAAAAACTGTTTTTT.